This TCR beta chain was identified in a study of shared clonotypes between healthy human individuals. As for the study in general: CD4 naive and CD4 memory each took three plates per donor, while CD8 naive took two and CD8 memory one. General study results and limits: Among the subsets, naive ones generally showed larger estimated richness than memory ones.

Per germline, CDR1 LNHDA and CDR2 SQIVND (reference sequence). V gave up 2 bases and J gave up 3 bases, with 14 bases separating them. The CDR3 contains 15 residues. Recent acute infections and vaccinations were absent in the healthy HIV-negative adult donors. Measured with immunoSEQ multiplex PCR; TCRdb has only the in-frame clones, and not every one. Of over 2 million clones in the sample, roughly 90% were seen once. This clone came up once. The antigen is not known. The chain carries TRBV19 and TRBJ2-7; the D is unclear. This sequence originates from a man in his late teens or twenties in good health. Some clones in this sample may be carry-over from other donors' samples. Input material: naive CD4+ T cells from PBMCs. Subset of the sample: CD45RA+ positively selected. The CDR3, as DNA: TGTGCCAGTAGTATACAAAGACGGGTCCACTACGAGCAGTACTTC. It translates to CASSIQRRVHYEQYF.